These 11 T cell receptor beta chains came from one sample sequenced in a study of blood T cell repertoires in COVID-19. Repertoires were generated with immunoSEQ multiplex PCR, while TCRdb's copy carries only in-frame clones and drops some. The sample carries about 46,000 clones, approximately 88% recorded once. The sample was peripheral blood. These receptors were obtained from a human donor with active COVID-19. The donor label of this sample is uncertain.

The chain is built from TRBV5-1 and TRBJ2-3, with D uncertain. This CDR3 comprises 15 residues. V lost 0 bases to trimming and J lost 0 bases, with 8 bases between them. Germline CDR1 is SGHRS and CDR2 is YFSETQ. CDR3 sequence reads: CASSLAGESTDTQYF. In DNA, the CDR3 is TGCGCCAGCAGCTTGGCCGGAGAGAGCACAGATACGCAGTATTTT. Looking up the rest from reference TRBV5-1 and TRBJ2-3 gives the full variable domain: KAGVTQTPRYLIKTRGQQVTLSCSPISGHRSVSWYQQTPGQGLQFLFEYFSETQRNKGNFPGRFSGRQFSNSRSEMNVSTLELGDSALYLCASSLAGESTDTQYFGPGTRLTVL.

This clone came up once. The V call is TRBV24-1, the J call TRBJ2-1; 12 bases agree with TRBD2. V was clipped by 3 bases and J by 5 bases; unmatched bases: 7. Germline values: CDR1 KGHDR, CDR2 SFDVKD. The CDR3 sequence is 17 residues long. CDR3 in amino acids: CATSDGMLAGGNNEQFF. DNA for the CDR3: TGTGCCACCAGTGATGGAATGCTAGCGGGAGGGAACAATGAGCAGTTCTTC.

In DNA, the CDR3 is TGTGCCAGCAGCTCTTGGGCAGGGGGCAGTGGTAGTTCACCCCTCCACTTT. It translates to CASSSWAGGSGSSPLHF. The chain uses TRBV13 and TRBJ1-6; 8 bases map to TRBD1. After removal of 4 bases from V and 9 bases from J, the junction contained 14 bases not matched to a gene. The CDR3 sequence is 17 residues long. Looked up from germline, CDR1 is PRHDT and CDR2 is FYEKMQ (reference sequence).

V and J are TRBV18 and TRBJ2-7; TRBD1 might be the D (6 bases). The length of the CDR3 is 15 residues. The germline CDR1 and CDR2 sequences are KGHSH and LQKENI. V was clipped by 2 bases and J by 7 bases, with 18 bases between them. CDR3 region: CASSPNLQGLGEQYF. The CDR3, as DNA: TGTGCCAGCTCACCAAATCTACAGGGCTTGGGGGAGCAGTACTTC.

The chain uses TRBV28 and TRBJ2-7; 10 bases are shared with TRBD2. V lost 6 bases, J lost 6 bases, and 5 bases stayed unmatched. This CDR3 spans 13 amino acids. Germline V gene lookup returns CDR1 MDHEN and CDR2 SYDVKM. CDR3 DNA sequence: TGTGCCAGCAGACTAGCGGGACGGGCCGAGCAGTACTTC. This encodes CASRLAGRAEQYF.

This clone has only a few counts. V gene TRBV5-1 combines with J gene TRBJ2-7; a possible D gene is TRBD1 (5 bases). The V and J ends lost 2 bases and 0 bases respectively, with 6 bases between them. Germline lookup yields CDR1 SGHRS and CDR2 YFSETQ. The CDR3 has 13 amino acids. The CDR3 sequence: CASSFDSSYEQYF. The CDR3 nucleotides read TGCGCCAGCAGCTTTGACAGCTCCTACGAGCAGTACTTC.

The chain carries TRBV3-1 (or the pseudogene TRBV3-2) and TRBJ1-2; D possibly corresponds to TRBD1 (5 bases). In germline, CDR1 is LGHDT, CDR2 YNNKEL (reference sequence). V was trimmed by 2 bases and J by 7 bases, leaving 20 bases between them. The CDR3 covers 16 residues. The CDR3 is CASSQLLPGGASGYTF. The CDR3 nucleotides read TGTGCCAGCAGCCAACTCCTCCCCGGGGGTGCGAGTGGCTACACCTTC.

Written as DNA, the CDR3 is TGCGCCAGCAGCTTGGCGGGACAGTCTAATTCACCCCTCCACTTT. Protein product: CASSLAGQSNSPLHF. V gene TRBV5-1 combines with J gene TRBJ1-6; TRBD1 matches 7 bases. V gave up 0 bases and J gave up 6 bases; unmatched junction bases: 3. This CDR3 spans 15 amino acids. Per germline, CDR1 SGHRS and CDR2 YFSETQ.

The chain has TRBV12-3 or TRBV12-4 and TRBJ1-1; D perhaps matches TRBD1 (6 bases). This CDR3 comprises 13 residues. V lost 6 bases and J lost 0, with 8 bases in between. CDR3: CASSRTVNTEAFF. DNA of the CDR3: TGTGCCAGCAGCCGGACAGTGAACACTGAAGCTTTCTTT.

The chain carries TRBV28 and TRBJ1-5; D call uncertain. CDR1 and CDR2 from the germline V gene are MDHEN and SYDVKM. Deletions cut 5 bases from V and 3 bases from J, with 14 bases between. The CDR3 is made up of 15 amino acids. DNA of the CDR3: TGTGCCAGCAGTACCTCAGGTTTCCCCAATCAGCCCCAGCATTTT. It codes for CASSTSGFPNQPQHF.

V gene TRBV6-2 or TRBV6-3 combines with J gene TRBJ2-7, with D hard to call. The CDR3 is made up of 11 amino acids. Trimming took off 5 bases at V and 3 bases at J, with 5 bases between the two ends. Germline assignment: CDR1 MNHEY and CDR2 SVGEGT. The CDR3 is CASSPNYEQYF. In nucleotides, the CDR3 is TGTGCCAGCAGTCCCAACTACGAGCAGTACTTC.